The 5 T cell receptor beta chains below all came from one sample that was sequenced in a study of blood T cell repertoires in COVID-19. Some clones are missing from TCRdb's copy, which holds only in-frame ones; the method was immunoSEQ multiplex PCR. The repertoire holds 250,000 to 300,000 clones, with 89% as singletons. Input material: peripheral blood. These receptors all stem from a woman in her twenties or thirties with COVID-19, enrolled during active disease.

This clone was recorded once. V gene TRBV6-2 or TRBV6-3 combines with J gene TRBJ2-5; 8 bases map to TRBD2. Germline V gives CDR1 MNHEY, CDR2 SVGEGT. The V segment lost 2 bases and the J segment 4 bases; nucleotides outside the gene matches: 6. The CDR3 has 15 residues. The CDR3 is CASSYVAGSRETQYF. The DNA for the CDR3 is TGTGCCAGCAGTTACGTAGCGGGGAGCCGAGAGACCCAGTACTTC.

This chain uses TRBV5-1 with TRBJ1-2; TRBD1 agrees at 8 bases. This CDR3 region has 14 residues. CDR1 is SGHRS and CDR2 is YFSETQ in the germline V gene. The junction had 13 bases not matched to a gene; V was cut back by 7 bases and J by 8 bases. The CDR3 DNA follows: TGCGCCAGCTTCGAACCGGGACAGGCTTTCGGCTACACCTTC. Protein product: CASFEPGQAFGYTF. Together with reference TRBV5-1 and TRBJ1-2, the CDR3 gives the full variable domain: KAGVTQTPRYLIKTRGQQVTLSCSPISGHRSVSWYQQTPGQGLQFLFEYFSETQRNKGNFPGRFSGRQFSNSRSEMNVSTLELGDSALYLCASFEPGQAFGYTFGSGTRLTVV.

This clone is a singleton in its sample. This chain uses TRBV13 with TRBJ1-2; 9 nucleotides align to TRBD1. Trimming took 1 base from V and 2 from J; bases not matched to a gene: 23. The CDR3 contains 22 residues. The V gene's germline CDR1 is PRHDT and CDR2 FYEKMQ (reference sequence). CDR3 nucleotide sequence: TGTGCCAGCAGCTTAGTCAATAAGATCCCTCAGCCAGCGGGACAGGGAAACTATGGCTACACCTTC. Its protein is CASSLVNKIPQPAGQGNYGYTF.

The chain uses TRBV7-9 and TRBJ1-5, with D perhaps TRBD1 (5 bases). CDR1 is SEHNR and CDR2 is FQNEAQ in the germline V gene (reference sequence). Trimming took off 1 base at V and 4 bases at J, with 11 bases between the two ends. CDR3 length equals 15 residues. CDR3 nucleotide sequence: TGTGCCAGCAGCTTAGATGCAGGGCCAAATCAGCCCCAGCATTTT. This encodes CASSLDAGPNQPQHF.

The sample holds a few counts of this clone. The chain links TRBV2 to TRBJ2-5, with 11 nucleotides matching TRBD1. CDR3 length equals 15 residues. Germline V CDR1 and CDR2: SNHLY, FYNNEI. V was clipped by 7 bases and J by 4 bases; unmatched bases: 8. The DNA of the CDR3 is TGTGCCAGCACTGGACAGGGGGCGAAAGGAGAGACCCAGTACTTC. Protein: CASTGQGAKGETQYF.